The 24 T cell receptor beta chains given below trace back to one sample, sequenced in a study of cytomegalovirus exposure and HLA in healthy donors (dated by TCRdb to 2017 to 2019). Libraries were constructed by the immunoSEQ multiplex PCR assay. The multiplex PCR relied on a mix of 60 forward primers for TCR Vbeta segments and 13 reverse primers for TCR Jbeta segments. TCRdb took this table from immuneACCESS and kept in-frame rearrangements with V and J called. Such tables lack part of the clones; where checked against another copy, unresolved V genes explain under half of the gap, and the rest is unexplained. The sample includes about 200,000 clones, with around 83% observed a single time. The ten top clones hold roughly 1.1% of the sample. Sequences were obtained from PBMCs. The receptors here all came from a woman aged 40 to 50 in good health and CMV-seronegative.

This clone appeared a few times. The V call is TRBV4-3, the J call TRBJ1-5; 7 nucleotides agree with TRBD1. Germline V CDR1 and CDR2: LGHNA, YSLEER. The CDR3 runs to 16 residues. V lost 0 bases to trimming and J lost 5 bases; unmatched junction nucleotides: 7. CDR3 loop: CASSQDPGGADQPQHF. The CDR3 DNA is TGCGCCAGCAGCCAAGATCCAGGGGGAGCGGATCAGCCCCAGCATTTT.

The gene calls are TRBV6-5 and TRBJ2-1; maybe TRBD2 (6 bases). Germline V gene sequence: CDR1 MNHEY, CDR2 SVGAGI. V lost 8 bases to trimming and J lost 8 bases, with 22 bases between them. CDR3 length: 15 amino acids. The CDR3 DNA is TGTGCCAGCCGCCCCGGGACTTCCGCGGTGGATGAGCAGTTCTTC. Translation gives CASRPGTSAVDEQFF.

A few counts support this clone. This chain uses TRBV7-8 with TRBJ1-2; no clear D. V was shortened by 2 bases and J by 7 bases, with 11 bases between the two germline ends. The CDR3 has 13 residues. Germline assignment: CDR1 SGHVS and CDR2 FQNEAQ. CDR3 DNA: TGTGCCAGCAGCTTAAATCTTGCAGTTGGCTACACCTTC. Translated: CASSLNLAVGYTF.

This sequence joins TRBV9 and TRBJ2-3, with TRBD2 as a possible D gene (6 bases). Germline CDR1 reads SGDLS; CDR2 reads YYNGEE. The CDR3 has 14 amino acids. V lost 6 bases to trimming and J lost 2 bases, with 13 bases between them. The DNA for the CDR3 is TGTGCCAGCACACGGGACTTATCCACAGATACGCAGTATTTT. Its protein product is CASTRDLSTDTQYF. The whole variable domain, remainder taken from reference TRBV9 and TRBJ2-3, is DSGVTQTPKHLITATGQRVTLRCSPRSGDLSVYWYQQSLDQGLQFLIQYYNGEERAKGNILERFSAQQFPDLHSELNLSSLELGDSALYFCASTRDLSTDTQYFGPGTRLTVL.

The rearrangement joins TRBV7-9 to TRBJ2-3; D gene ambiguous. CDR1 and CDR2 (germline): SEHNR, FQNEAQ (reference sequence). V gave up 5 bases and J gave up 0 bases, with 6 bases separating them. The CDR3 extends over 13 amino acids. CDR3 coding DNA: TGTGCCAGCAGCCCCCTGAGCACAGATACGCAGTATTTT. This gives the protein CASSPLSTDTQYF.

The V gene is TRBV11-3, the J gene TRBJ2-7, with D possibly being TRBD2 (6 bases). The CDR3 is made up of 16 amino acids. V was clipped by 8 bases and J by 6 bases, with 26 bases between them. CDR1 is SGHNT and CDR2 is YENEEA in the germline V gene. The CDR3 DNA sequence: TGTGCCAGCTCCCCTGGGGGGACGGCTGCCTCCCCCGAGCAGTACTTC. It is translated as CASSPGGTAASPEQYF.

This chain connects TRBV9 to TRBJ1-5; D call uncertain. The V and J ends lost 0 bases and 8 bases respectively, with 9 bases between them. The CDR3 length is 13 residues. Germline CDR1 and CDR2: SGDLS and YYNGEE. In DNA form, the CDR3 reads TGTGCCAGCAGCGTAGCTCCCGCGGAGCCCCAGCATTTT. Amino acid sequence: CASSVAPAEPQHF.

V is TRBV19 and J is TRBJ2-7, with TRBD2 identical over 15 bases. There are 18 residues in the CDR3. Per the germline V gene, CDR1 is LNHDA and CDR2 is SQIVND (reference sequence). J was trimmed by 0 bases and V by 3 bases; bases with no gene match: 6. The CDR3 here is CASSITGLAGGPSYEQYF. CDR3 DNA sequence: TGTGCCAGTAGTATTACCGGACTAGCGGGAGGGCCCTCCTACGAGCAGTACTTC.

The chain carries TRBV9 and TRBJ1-1; D is ambiguous. The V end lost 0 bases, the J end lost 1 base, and 7 bases lay between the germline ends. In germline, CDR1 is SGDLS, CDR2 YYNGEE. This CDR3 has 14 amino acids. The CDR3 sequence is CASSVGHTNTEAFF. CDR3 sequence (DNA): TGTGCCAGCAGCGTAGGACACACGAACACTGAAGCTTTCTTT.

This clone is a singleton in its sample. The J gene is TRBJ1-2, the V gene TRBV19, with 7 bases identical to TRBD1. Per germline, CDR1 LNHDA and CDR2 SQIVND (reference sequence). With 6 bases clipped from V and 4 bases from J, the junction kept 8 bases outside the gene matches. The CDR3 is 14 amino acids. CDR3 in amino acids: CASSPQGTSYGYTF. The CDR3 bases are TGTGCCAGTAGCCCACAGGGGACGTCCTATGGCTACACCTTC.

The sample holds a few counts of this clone. V usage is TRBV11-3 and J usage is TRBJ2-7; a possible D gene is TRBD2 (6 bases). CDR3 length equals 16 residues. The V end lost 3 bases, the J end lost 1 base, and 16 bases lay between the germline ends. CDR1 is SGHNT and CDR2 is YENEEA in the germline V gene. In DNA, the CDR3 is TGTGCCAGCAGCTTTCAAGCGGGCTTCGGGTCCTACGAGCAGTACTTC. This translates into CASSFQAGFGSYEQYF. Filled out from reference TRBV11-3 and TRBJ2-7, the complete variable domain reads EAGVVQSPRYKIIEKKQPVAFWCNPISGHNTLYWYLQNLGQGPELLIRYENEEAVDDSQLPKDRFSAERLKGVDSTLKIQPAELGDSAVYLCASSFQAGFGSYEQYFGPGTRLTVT.

This sequence joins TRBV19 and TRBJ1-4; D is possibly TRBD1 (6 bases). Germline assignment: CDR1 LNHDA and CDR2 SQIVND (reference sequence). This CDR3 contains 17 residues. The V end lost 9 bases, the J end lost 5 bases, and 25 bases lay between the germline ends. The CDR3: CASTSLQGVGENEKLFF. The CDR3 DNA follows: TGTGCCAGCACCAGCCTACAGGGTGTGGGGGAAAATGAAAAACTGTTTTTT.

This sequence joins TRBV7-9 and TRBJ2-1; 14 positions match TRBD2. The CDR3 covers 16 residues. The germline V gene has CDR1 SEHNR and CDR2 FQNEAQ (reference sequence). V shed 5 bases and J 7 bases; nucleotides not matched to a gene: 7. CDR3: CASSPRGLAGANEQFF. The CDR3 coding sequence is TGTGCCAGCAGCCCCCGGGGACTAGCGGGAGCTAATGAGCAGTTCTTC.

The CDR3 DNA follows: TGTGCTAGCGGTGGAGTAGATACGCAGTATTTT. Protein: CASGGVDTQYF. The chain has TRBV12-5 and TRBJ2-3; D call uncertain. Germline V gene data show CDR1 as LGHNT and CDR2 as FRNRAP. The CDR3 covers 11 residues. V was pared by 9 bases and J by 5 bases, with 9 bases between.

This rearrangement joins TRBV5-4 to TRBJ2-3, with 16 positions matching TRBD2. Unmatched junction bases numbered 4, after V lost 2 bases and J lost 1 base. Germline V gene sequence: CDR1 SGHNT, CDR2 YYREEE (reference sequence). The CDR3 spans 18 residues. The chain's CDR3 is CASSLTGLAGGGTDTQYF. As DNA, the CDR3 is TGTGCCAGCAGCTTAACGGGACTAGCGGGAGGGGGCACAGATACGCAGTATTTT.

The chain couples TRBV19 to TRBJ1-5; D call uncertain. This CDR3 contains 15 residues. From germline, CDR1 is LNHDA and CDR2 SQIVND (reference sequence). Trimming removed 3 bases at V and 3 bases at J, with 12 bases between. The CDR3 sequence: CASSMRHAANQPQHF. CDR3 DNA sequence: TGTGCCAGTAGTATGCGTCATGCCGCCAATCAGCCCCAGCATTTT.

The chain's CDR3 is CASSPRGPGGDTEAFF. In DNA form, the CDR3 reads TGTGCCAGCTCACCACGGGGACCGGGGGGTGATACTGAAGCTTTCTTT. J is TRBJ1-1 and V is TRBV18; maybe TRBD1 (5 bases). V lost 1 base, J lost 5 bases, and 17 bases lay in between. This CDR3 has 16 residues. CDR1 and CDR2 from the germline V gene are KGHSH and LQKENI. Full variable domain (outside the CDR3, taken from reference TRBV18 and TRBJ1-1): NAGVMQNPRHLVRRRGQEARLRCSPMKGHSHVYWYRQLPEEGLKFMVYLQKENIIDESGMPKERFSAEFPKEGPSILRIQQVVRGDSAAYFCASSPRGPGGDTEAFFGQGTRLTVV.

V gene TRBV18 combines with J gene TRBJ1-1, with D uncertain. There are 15 residues in the CDR3. From germline, CDR1 is KGHSH and CDR2 LQKENI. V was shortened by 2 bases and J by 3 bases, with 13 bases between the two germline ends. CDR3 nucleotide sequence: TGTGCCAGCTCACCAATTACGCAGGTATACACTGAAGCTTTCTTT. Its protein is CASSPITQVYTEAFF.

This clone appeared a few times. The chain uses TRBV7-2 and TRBJ2-2, with D unclear. CDR3 size: 15 residues. V lost 0 bases, J lost 5 bases, and 10 bases lay in between. CDR1 SGHTA and CDR2 FQGNSA come from the germline V gene. The CDR3 region is CASSLAYSRTGELFF. In DNA form, the CDR3 reads TGTGCCAGCAGCTTAGCGTATAGCCGTACCGGGGAGCTGTTTTTT.

The chain recombines TRBV5-6 with TRBJ1-1, with a tentative D call TRBD1 (5 bases). V shed 4 bases and J shed 5 bases, with 18 bases lying between them. This CDR3 contains 15 residues. Germline CDR1 reads SGHDT; CDR2 reads YYEEEE. CDR3: CASSGLQGGGTEAFF. The DNA of the CDR3 is TGTGCCAGCAGCGGGCTGCAGGGCGGGGGGACTGAAGCTTTCTTT.

V is TRBV2 and J is TRBJ2-7; no definite D call. The CDR3 runs 12 residues. Deletions cut 5 bases from V and 3 bases from J, with 8 bases between. Germline V gene data show CDR1 as SNHLY and CDR2 as FYNNEI. The CDR3 DNA is TGTGCCAGCAGTTTGGCCGTCTACGAGCAGTACTTC. Its translation: CASSLAVYEQYF.

The chain recombines TRBV11-3 with TRBJ2-5; the D is unclear. CDR3 length: 15 amino acids. The germline V gene encodes CDR1 SGHNT and CDR2 YENEEA. The V end was cut by 2 bases, the J end by 0 bases, with 10 bases between. The CDR3 region is CASSLIVQDQETQYF. CDR3 DNA: TGTGCCAGCAGCTTAATCGTCCAGGACCAAGAGACCCAGTACTTC.

The rearrangement links TRBV5-1 to TRBJ2-1, with D perhaps TRBD1 (5 bases). V lost 4 bases, J lost 5 bases, and 10 bases lay in between. Germline CDR1 SGHRS, CDR2 YFSETQ. The CDR3 sequence is 13 residues long. The CDR3 spells CASSSQGHNEQFF. The DNA for the CDR3 is TGCGCCAGCAGCAGCCAGGGTCACAATGAGCAGTTCTTC.

This chain links TRBV21-1 with TRBJ2-7; the table assigns TRBD1, which was not confirmed against the DNA. TRBV21-1 has pseudogene status. CDR3 length: 13 residues. The CDR3 nucleotides are TGTGCCAGCAGCAAAGGGCAGGGCTACGAGCAGTACGTC. It translates to CASSKGQGYEQYV.